These T cell receptor beta chains were read from a single sample in a study of CD8 T cells in Susac syndrome. Each CDR3 protein gets one entry after TCRdb re-called the immunoSEQ multiplex PCR reads with MiXCR. In the table there are roughly 80,000 distinct CDR3 sequences, 94% of which are singletons. The sequenced sample was CD8+ T cells from PBMCs. The receptors here all came from a human donor in good health. Each CDR3 is given with its conserved first and last residue. A D gene is named only where the DNA matches it firmly. Size values are once, few and many counts, or a class for expanded clones, and some rows have none.

clone_size: -
d_call: TRBD1
v_call: TRBV20-1
j_call: TRBJ2-3
cdr3_nt: TGCAGTGCCCCTGATGAGGGGGCTTTTGGAGATACGCAGTATTTT
cdr3_aa: CSAPDEGAFGDTQYF

clone_size: -
d_call: -
v_call: TRBV3-1
j_call: TRBJ1-5
cdr3_nt: TGTGCCAGCAGCCCCCTGGGGCCTTATAGCAATCAGCCCCAGCATTTT
cdr3_aa: CASSPLGPYSNQPQHF

clone_size: -
d_call: -
v_call: TRBV4-1
j_call: TRBJ1-6
cdr3_nt: TGCGCCAGCAGCCATGTCGCCCCCACCCTCCACTTT
cdr3_aa: CASSHVAPTLHF

clone_size: -
d_call: -
v_call: TRBV6-5
j_call: TRBJ2-7
cdr3_nt: TGTGCCAGCAGTACGAGACAGGTCCCCTACGAGCAGTACTTC
cdr3_aa: CASSTRQVPYEQYF

clone_size: -
d_call: -
v_call: TRBV7-2
j_call: TRBJ1-6
cdr3_nt: TGTGCCAGCAGCTCTCGACAGAAGACTTCCTATAATTCACCCCTCCACTTT
cdr3_aa: CASSSRQKTSYNSPLHF

clone_size: few
d_call: TRBD1
v_call: TRBV6-5
j_call: TRBJ2-7
cdr3_nt: TGTGCCAGCAGTGCCGGGACAGGCTCCTACGAGCAGTACTTC
cdr3_aa: CASSAGTGSYEQYF

clone_size: -
d_call: -
v_call: TRBV21-1
j_call: TRBJ2-7
cdr3_nt: TGTGCCAGCAGCTCGCCCCCAGGGAGGATCTACGAGCAGTACTTC
cdr3_aa: CASSSPPGRIYEQYF

clone_size: -
d_call: -
v_call: TRBV12-3/TRBV12-4
j_call: TRBJ1-2
cdr3_nt: TGTGCCAGCAGTGCCCCACCCCGGGGATTGGTCTATGGCTACACCTTC
cdr3_aa: CASSAPPRGLVYGYTF

clone_size: -
d_call: -
v_call: TRBV29-1
j_call: TRBJ2-2
cdr3_nt: TGCAGCGTTGGGCGGGGAGCGGCCGGGGAGCTGTTTTTT
cdr3_aa: CSVGRGAAGELFF

clone_size: -
d_call: -
v_call: TRBV27
j_call: TRBJ1-4
cdr3_nt: TGTGCCAGCAGTTTACTCTACCGTCCTTCGGTCAATGAAAAACTGTTTTTT
cdr3_aa: CASSLLYRPSVNEKLFF

clone_size: -
d_call: -
v_call: TRBV12-5
j_call: TRBJ2-1
cdr3_nt: TGTGCTAGTGGTTTCTTAGGGGGGTACAATGAGCAGTTCTTC
cdr3_aa: CASGFLGGYNEQFF

clone_size: -
d_call: -
v_call: TRBV6-2/TRBV6-3
j_call: TRBJ1-5
cdr3_nt: TGTGCCAGCACCCCCGGGCTGAACAATCAGCCCCAGCATTTT
cdr3_aa: CASTPGLNNQPQHF

clone_size: -
d_call: TRBD1
v_call: TRBV5-4
j_call: TRBJ2-1
cdr3_nt: TGTGCCAGCAGGCCGACAGGGCTTGGCAATGAGCAGTTCTTC
cdr3_aa: CASRPTGLGNEQFF

clone_size: -
d_call: -
v_call: TRBV12-3/TRBV12-4
j_call: TRBJ1-2
cdr3_nt: TGTGCCAGCAGTGGACAGATCTATGGCTACACCTTC
cdr3_aa: CASSGQIYGYTF

clone_size: -
d_call: -
v_call: TRBV12-3/TRBV12-4
j_call: TRBJ2-1
cdr3_nt: TGTGCCAGCAGTTCGGGGACTTCCTACAATGAGCAGTTCTTC
cdr3_aa: CASSSGTSYNEQFF

clone_size: once
d_call: TRBD1
v_call: TRBV4-3
j_call: TRBJ2-7
cdr3_nt: TGCGCCAGCAGCCAAGAGTGGCGGGACAGGGTGGACGAGCAGTACTTC
cdr3_aa: CASSQEWRDRVDEQYF